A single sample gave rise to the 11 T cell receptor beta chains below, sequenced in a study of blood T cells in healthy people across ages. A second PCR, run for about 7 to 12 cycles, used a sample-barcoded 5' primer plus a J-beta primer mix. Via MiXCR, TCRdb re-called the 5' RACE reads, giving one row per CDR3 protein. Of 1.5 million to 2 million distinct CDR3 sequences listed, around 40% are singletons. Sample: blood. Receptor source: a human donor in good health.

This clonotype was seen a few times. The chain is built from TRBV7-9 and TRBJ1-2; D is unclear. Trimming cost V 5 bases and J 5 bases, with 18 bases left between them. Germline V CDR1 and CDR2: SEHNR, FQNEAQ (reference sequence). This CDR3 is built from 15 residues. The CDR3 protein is CASSPPGDRRYGYTF. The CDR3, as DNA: TGTGCCAGCAGCCCCCCGGGAGACCGACGTTATGGCTACACCTTC.

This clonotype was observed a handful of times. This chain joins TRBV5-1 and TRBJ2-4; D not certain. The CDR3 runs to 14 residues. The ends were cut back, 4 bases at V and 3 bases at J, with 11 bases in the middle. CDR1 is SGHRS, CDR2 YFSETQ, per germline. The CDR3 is CASSLPASKNIQYF. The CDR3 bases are TGCGCCAGCAGCCTCCCAGCAAGCAAAAACATTCAGTACTTC.

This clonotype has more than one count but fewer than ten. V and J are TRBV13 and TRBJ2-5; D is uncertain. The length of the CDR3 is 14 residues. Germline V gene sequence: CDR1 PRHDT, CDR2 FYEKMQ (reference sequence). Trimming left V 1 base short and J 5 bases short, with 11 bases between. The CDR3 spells CASSLDPTQETQYF. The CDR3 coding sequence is TGTGCCAGCAGCTTAGATCCTACTCAGGAGACCCAGTACTTC.

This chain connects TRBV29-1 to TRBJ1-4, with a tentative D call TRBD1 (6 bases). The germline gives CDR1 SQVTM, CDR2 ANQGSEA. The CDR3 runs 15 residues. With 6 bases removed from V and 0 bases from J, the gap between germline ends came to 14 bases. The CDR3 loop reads CSVRGTSATNEKLFF. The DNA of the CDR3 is TGCAGCGTCCGCGGGACATCTGCAACTAATGAAAAACTGTTTTTT.

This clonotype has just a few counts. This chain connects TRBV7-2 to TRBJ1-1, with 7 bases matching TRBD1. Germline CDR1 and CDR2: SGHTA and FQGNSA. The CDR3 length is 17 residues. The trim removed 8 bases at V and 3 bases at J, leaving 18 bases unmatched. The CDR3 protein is CASALAPTGVGDTEAFF. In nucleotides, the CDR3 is TGTGCCAGCGCCCTAGCCCCTACAGGGGTCGGGGACACTGAAGCTTTCTTT.

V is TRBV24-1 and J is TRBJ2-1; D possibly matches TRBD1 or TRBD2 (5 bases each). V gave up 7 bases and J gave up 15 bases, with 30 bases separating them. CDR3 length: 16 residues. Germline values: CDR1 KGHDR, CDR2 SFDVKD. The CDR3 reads CATRTPGPTLEVSPFF. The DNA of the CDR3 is TGTGCCACCAGAACTCCGGGACCGACTCTTGAGGTGTCACCGTTCTTC.

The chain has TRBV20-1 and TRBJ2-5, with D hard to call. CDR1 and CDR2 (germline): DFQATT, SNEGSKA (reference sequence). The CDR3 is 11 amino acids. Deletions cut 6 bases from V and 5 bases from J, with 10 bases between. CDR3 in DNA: TGCAGTGCCGACTCAAAGGAGACCCAGTACTTC. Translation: CSADSKETQYF.

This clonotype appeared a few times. For the CDR3, the DNA is TGTGCCAGCAGCTCTGGGGGACTAACCACAGATACGCAGTATTTT. This sequence encodes CASSSGGLTTDTQYF. This sequence joins TRBV7-2 and TRBJ2-3, with 7 bases lining up with TRBD2. The V segment lost 4 bases and the J segment 2 bases; nucleotides outside the gene matches: 6. Looked up from germline, CDR1 is SGHTA and CDR2 is FQGNSA. The CDR3 covers 15 residues. The full variable domain, in which reference TRBV7-2 and TRBJ2-3 provide the parts outside the CDR3, is GAGVSQSPSNKVTEKGKDVELRCDPISGHTALYWYRQSLGQGLEFLIYFQGNSAPDKSGLPSDRFSAERTGGSVSTLTIQRTQQEDSAVYLCASSSGGLTTDTQYFGPGTRLTVL.

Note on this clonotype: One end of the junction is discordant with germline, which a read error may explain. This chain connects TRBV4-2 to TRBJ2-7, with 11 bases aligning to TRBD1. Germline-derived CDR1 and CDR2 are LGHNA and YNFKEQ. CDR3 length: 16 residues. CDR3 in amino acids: CAGSQPPGTGGYEQYF. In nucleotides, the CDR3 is TGTGCCGGCAGCCAACCACCCGGGACAGGGGGGTACGAGCAGTACTTC.

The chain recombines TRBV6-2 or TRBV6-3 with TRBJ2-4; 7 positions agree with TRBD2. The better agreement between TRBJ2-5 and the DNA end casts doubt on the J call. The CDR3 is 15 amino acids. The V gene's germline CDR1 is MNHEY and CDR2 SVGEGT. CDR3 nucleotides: TGTGCCAGCCGTACTACGATAGGACTAGGAGAGACCCAGTACTTC. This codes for CASRTTIGLGETQYF.

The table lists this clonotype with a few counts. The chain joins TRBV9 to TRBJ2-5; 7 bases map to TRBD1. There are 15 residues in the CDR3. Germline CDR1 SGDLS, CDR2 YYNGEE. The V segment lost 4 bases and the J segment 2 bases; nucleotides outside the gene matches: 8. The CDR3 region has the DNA TGTGCCAGCAGCTCGACAGGGAATTCGCAAGAGACCCAGTACTTC. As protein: CASSSTGNSQETQYF. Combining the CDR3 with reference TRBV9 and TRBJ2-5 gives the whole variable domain DSGVTQTPKHLITATGQRVTLRCSPRSGDLSVYWYQQSLDQGLQFLIQYYNGEERAKGNILERFSAQQFPDLHSELNLSSLELGDSALYFCASSSTGNSQETQYFGPGTRLLVL.